The next 30 T cell receptor beta chains were all read from a single sample in a study of OX40 agonist ivuxolimab in advanced cancers. The table came from immunoSEQ multiplex PCR; TCRdb's copy has only in-frame clones and leaves some out. The table lists about 58,000 clones, 88% of them singletons, with under 3.5% in the top ten. The specimen comprised CD4+ or CD8+ T cells sorted from blood, sampled in a trial of the OX40 agonist ivuxolimab. These receptor sequences come from an adult with an advanced solid tumor such as melanoma, head and neck, liver or kidney cancer.

V and J are TRBV6-5 and TRBJ2-7, with TRBD1 identical over 7 bases. Germline trimming cut 0 bases from V and 6 bases from J; bases unmatched to any gene: 11. This CDR3 contains 16 residues. The V gene's germline CDR1 is MNHEY and CDR2 SVGAGI. The CDR3 DNA follows: TGTGCCAGCAGTTACTCGTACAGGGGAAGTCTTAGCGAGCAGTACTTC. It codes for CASSYSYRGSLSEQYF.

The chain uses TRBV7-9 and TRBJ2-2; the match to TRBD2 covers 11 bases. There are 18 residues in the CDR3. Germline CDR1 is SEHNR and CDR2 is FQNEAQ (reference sequence). Unmatched junction bases numbered 5, after V lost 2 bases and J lost 0 bases. CDR3 coding DNA: TGTGCCAGCAGCTTAAGGGCTAGCGGGAGGTCGAACACCGGGGAGCTGTTTTTT. Protein: CASSLRASGRSNTGELFF.

The rearrangement uses TRBV4-3 and TRBJ2-1; D is unresolved. The CDR3 length is 16 residues. V lost 1 base and J 4 bases, leaving 14 bases between the germline ends. Germline V gene data show CDR1 as LGHNA and CDR2 as YSLEER. CDR3 in amino acids: CASSQVTGRRYNEQFF. Written as DNA, the CDR3 is TGCGCCAGCAGCCAAGTTACGGGCCGCCGGTACAATGAGCAGTTCTTC.

The chain carries TRBV28 and TRBJ2-3, with a tentative D call TRBD1 (5 bases). Germline CDR1 reads MDHEN; CDR2 reads SYDVKM. This CDR3 spans 13 amino acids. V was pared by 5 bases and J by 2 bases, with 8 bases between. DNA of the CDR3: TGTGCCAGCAGTCAGGGCTCCACAGATACGCAGTATTTT. The encoded protein is CASSQGSTDTQYF.

The chain uses TRBV19 and TRBJ1-2; D is uncertain. V lost 3 bases and J 4 bases, leaving 18 bases between the germline ends. The CDR3 loop spans 16 amino acids. Germline loops: CDR1 LNHDA, CDR2 SQIVND (reference sequence). The CDR3 spells CASSMSLPGLAYGYTF. The CDR3, as DNA: TGTGCCAGTAGTATGTCCCTTCCCGGTCTGGCCTATGGCTACACCTTC. The whole variable domain, remainder taken from reference TRBV19 and TRBJ1-2, is DGGITQSPKYLFRKEGQNVTLSCEQNLNHDAMYWYRQDPGQGLRLIYYSQIVNDFQKGDIAEGYSVSREKKESFPLTVTSAQKNPTAFYLCASSMSLPGLAYGYTFGSGTRLTVV.

This chain connects TRBV5-1 to TRBJ1-3, with D possibly being TRBD1 (6 bases). V lost 0 bases to trimming and J lost 3 bases, with 13 bases between them. The germline V gene encodes CDR1 SGHRS and CDR2 YFSETQ. This CDR3 has 16 residues. CDR3 region: CASSLEGTGIGNTIYF. The DNA for the CDR3 is TGCGCCAGCAGCTTGGAGGGCACAGGGATTGGAAACACCATATATTTT.

The rearrangement links TRBV7-8 to TRBJ1-1; D is possibly TRBD1 (6 bases). The CDR3 extends over 18 amino acids. The V gene lost 2 bases and the J gene lost 2 bases, with 21 bases spanning the gap. Germline-derived CDR1 and CDR2 are SGHVS and FQNEAQ. In DNA, the CDR3 is TGTGCCAGCAGCTTAAGGGTAGGGGGGCAAGGGATCAACACTGAAGCTTTCTTT. Translating it yields CASSLRVGGQGINTEAFF.

This chain connects TRBV28 to TRBJ2-7; D unresolved. V was cut by 7 bases and J by 3 bases, with 10 bases left in between. This CDR3 is built from 12 residues. CDR1 and CDR2 from the germline V gene are MDHEN and SYDVKM. The DNA for the CDR3 is TGTGCCAGCATGAGTGGGGTCTACGAGCAGTACTTC. Protein sequence: CASMSGVYEQYF.

In nucleotides, the CDR3 is TGTGCCACCAGCAGAGAAACGAGAGGCACCGGGGAGCTGTTTTTT. Residues: CATSRETRGTGELFF. The chain couples TRBV15 to TRBJ2-2, with D unclear. Looked up from germline, CDR1 is LNHNV and CDR2 is YYDKDF (reference sequence). The V gene lost 0 bases and the J gene lost 4 bases, with 9 bases spanning the gap. This CDR3 comprises 15 residues.

As to this clone: In the same sample, other DNA sequences code for this CDR3. The chain carries TRBV2 and TRBJ1-2, with D hard to call. Germline CDR1 and CDR2: SNHLY and FYNNEI. The V end lost 4 bases, the J end lost 2 bases, and 5 bases lay between the germline ends. The CDR3 is made up of 12 amino acids. The CDR3 nucleotides are TGTGCCAGCAGTGCGGGGAACTATGGCTACACCTTC. It encodes CASSAGNYGYTF.

The CDR3 nucleotides are TGTGCCAGCAGCCCCAGGGGACTCATAAACGGCTACACCTTC. This sequence encodes CASSPRGLINGYTF. The genes are TRBV6-5 and TRBJ1-2, with D perhaps TRBD1 (6 bases). CDR3 length: 14 residues. Germline-derived CDR1 and CDR2 are MNHEY and SVGAGI. V was pared by 6 bases and J by 8 bases, with 19 bases between.

This sequence joins TRBV15 and TRBJ2-3; D is possibly TRBD2 (5 bases). Germline V lookup: CDR1 LNHNV, CDR2 YYDKDF (reference sequence). This CDR3 comprises 15 residues. Deletions cut 1 base from V and 1 base from J, with 9 bases between. CDR3 bases: TGTGCCACCAGCAGAGTCGGGATTGGCACAGATACGCAGTATTTT. This sequence encodes CATSRVGIGTDTQYF.

As DNA, the CDR3 is TGTGCCAGCTCACCAAGGGACCTCTACAATGAGCAGTTCTTC. Its protein is CASSPRDLYNEQFF. The gene calls are TRBV18 and TRBJ2-1; D is possibly TRBD1 or TRBD2 (5 bases each). This CDR3 is 14 amino acids long. Trimming stripped 2 bases from V and 3 bases from J, with 8 bases between. Per germline, CDR1 KGHSH and CDR2 LQKENI.

The chain employs TRBV28 and TRBJ1-5; weak D call: TRBD1 (6 bases). The CDR3 has 14 amino acids. The germline gives CDR1 MDHEN, CDR2 SYDVKM. Deletions cut 6 bases from V and 0 bases from J, with 9 bases between. CDR3: CASSKQGSNQPQHF. Written as DNA, the CDR3 is TGTGCCAGCAGCAAACAGGGTAGCAATCAGCCCCAGCATTTT.

The V call is TRBV27, the J call TRBJ1-2, with D tentatively TRBD1 (5 bases). The CDR3 spans 13 residues. V gave up 8 bases and J gave up 7 bases, with 17 bases separating them. From germline, CDR1 is MNHEY and CDR2 SMNVEV (reference sequence). CDR3 region: CASGRGVGRGYTF. DNA of the CDR3: TGTGCCAGCGGGCGGGGGGTTGGGCGTGGCTACACCTTC.

The DNA of the CDR3 is TGCGCCAGCAGCCTCGACACAGATACGCAGTATTTT. Translated, it gives CASSLDTDTQYF. The genes are TRBV5-1 and TRBJ2-3; D remains ambiguous. The CDR3 has 12 amino acids. Looked up from germline, CDR1 is SGHRS and CDR2 is YFSETQ. V was cut by 4 bases and J by 2 bases, with 5 bases left in between.

The V call is TRBV25-1, the J call TRBJ1-4; no clear D gene. V was trimmed by 3 bases and J by 8 bases, leaving 16 bases between them. Germline V gives CDR1 MGHDK, CDR2 SYGVNS. The CDR3 length is 15 residues. The CDR3, as DNA: TGTGCCAGCAGTGATAAGGGCGGACTAAACGAAAAACTGTTTTTT. Translation: CASSDKGGLNEKLFF.

The V call is TRBV7-9, the J call TRBJ2-3; maybe TRBD2 (5 bases). This CDR3 comprises 15 residues. The germline V and J ends were trimmed by 5 bases and 5 bases, with 17 bases remaining between them. Per the germline V gene, CDR1 is SEHNR and CDR2 is FQNEAQ (reference sequence). CDR3 coding DNA: TGTGCCAGCAGCCTCACGTTCACTAGGATAGATACGCAGTATTTT. It yields the protein CASSLTFTRIDTQYF.

The chain has TRBV6-1 and TRBJ2-7; D possibly corresponds to TRBD1 (5 bases). The V end was cut by 4 bases, the J end by 0 bases, with 10 bases between. CDR3 size: 14 residues. CDR1 MNHNS and CDR2 SASEGT come from the germline V gene. CDR3 loop: CASSGGDSSYEQYF. The CDR3 DNA follows: TGTGCCAGCAGTGGTGGCGACAGCTCCTACGAGCAGTACTTC.

The rearrangement links TRBV6-5 to TRBJ2-7; the D gene is possibly TRBD2 (6 bases). CDR3 length: 14 amino acids. The V end was cut by 2 bases, the J end by 5 bases, with 13 bases between. In germline, CDR1 is MNHEY, CDR2 SVGAGI. The CDR3 bases are TGTGCCAGCAGTTACCGGGACTCTTATAACGAGCAGTACTTC. Translation gives CASSYRDSYNEQYF.

This clone was seen only once. The gene calls are TRBV2 and TRBJ2-2; possibly TRBD1 for D (6 bases). Looked up from germline, CDR1 is SNHLY and CDR2 is FYNNEI. V lost 7 bases and J 1 base, leaving 16 bases between the germline ends. The CDR3 covers 16 residues. CDR3 nucleotides: TGTGCCAGCACCCTAAGTGGGGGCGGGAACACCGGGGAGCTGTTTTTT. This codes for CASTLSGGGNTGELFF.

The chain has TRBV6-1 and TRBJ2-7; possible D gene TRBD2, 5 bases. V shed 8 bases and J shed 6 bases, with 14 bases lying between them. Germline CDR1 MNHNS, CDR2 SASEGT. The CDR3 extends over 12 amino acids. The CDR3 region has the DNA TGTGCCAGCCGGGGTGGGGTTCGCGAGCAGTACTTC. This encodes CASRGGVREQYF.

This sequence joins TRBV11-2 and TRBJ2-3; D is unclear. The CDR3 extends over 15 amino acids. Trimming removed 4 bases from V and 2 bases from J, with 13 bases in between. The germline CDR1 and CDR2 sequences are SGHAT and FQNNGV. Written as DNA, the CDR3 is TGTGCCAGCAGCTGGCAGGACGTGTCCACAGATACGCAGTATTTT. Translation: CASSWQDVSTDTQYF.

The chain has TRBV27 and TRBJ2-1; 9 bases map to TRBD1. The CDR3 has 15 amino acids. Germline-derived CDR1 and CDR2 are MNHEY and SMNVEV (reference sequence). V lost 6 bases and J lost 4; bases outside the gene matches: 7. The CDR3 DNA reads TGTGCCAGCAGCTCAGACAGGGGGATTTACAATGAGCAGTTCTTC. Its translation: CASSSDRGIYNEQFF.

The V gene is TRBV30, the J gene TRBJ2-3, with 11 bases that match TRBD1. The CDR3 covers 15 residues. V dropped 0 bases and J dropped 5; count of bases not matched to a gene: 4. Germline V lookup: CDR1 GTSNPN, CDR2 SVGIG (reference sequence). CDR3: CAWSVGQGAEDTQYF. The CDR3 DNA is TGTGCCTGGAGTGTAGGACAGGGGGCAGAAGATACGCAGTATTTT.

The chain has TRBV19 and TRBJ2-2; 9 bases align to TRBD1. V trimming: 8 bases; J trimming: 4 bases; junction bases outside the gene matches: 2. Germline V gene lookup returns CDR1 LNHDA and CDR2 SQIVND (reference sequence). The CDR3 is 13 residues long. CDR3 DNA sequence: TGTGCCAGTGGGACAGGGCCCACCGGGGAGCTGTTTTTT. Amino acids: CASGTGPTGELFF.

The CDR3, as DNA: TGTGCCAGCAAGACAGGGGGCAGCACAGATACGCAGTATTTT. It codes for CASKTGGSTDTQYF. This rearrangement joins TRBV28 to TRBJ2-3; 10 bases match TRBD1. Per germline, CDR1 MDHEN and CDR2 SYDVKM. This CDR3 is 14 amino acids long. J lost 0 bases, V lost 7 bases, and 1 base had no gene match.

The chain joins TRBV10-3 to TRBJ1-2, with D possibly TRBD1 on 5 matching bases. Trimming left V 4 bases short and J 2 bases short, with 11 bases between. The CDR3 is 14 amino acids. Per the germline V gene, CDR1 is ENHRY and CDR2 is SYGVKD. CDR3 sequence (DNA): TGTGCCATCAGTGCTGGGACGGAGAACTATGGCTACACCTTC. Translation: CAISAGTENYGYTF.

The chain recombines TRBV7-3 with TRBJ2-7; D remains unclear. This CDR3 contains 13 residues. Per germline, CDR1 SGHTA and CDR2 FQGTGA. V shed 5 bases and J shed 7 bases, with 15 bases lying between them. The CDR3 loop reads CASSQSDVGEQYF. The CDR3 DNA reads as TGTGCCAGCAGCCAGTCAGACGTGGGTGAGCAGTACTTC.

This chain links TRBV27 with TRBJ2-7; 7 nucleotides line up with TRBD1. V lost 5 bases, J lost 5 bases, and 9 bases stayed unmatched. Germline V gives CDR1 MNHEY, CDR2 SMNVEV (reference sequence). The CDR3 has 14 amino acids. CDR3 DNA: TGTGCCAGCAGTCCTGACAGGGTAGCGCACGAGCAGTACTTC. Translating gives CASSPDRVAHEQYF.